Presented here are 21 T cell receptor beta chains from one specimen sequenced in a study of vaccination and CD4 T cells after COVID-19. Treatment reported: roughly ten-day PBMC culture with coronavirus spike peptide pools or control peptides (ViraFEST assay). Sequenced with the Oncomine TCR Beta short-read assay was DNA taken from cultured CD4+ T cells. One entry per CDR3 protein, called by TCRdb with MiXCR from the PCR reads. The sample shows approximately 12,000 distinct CDR3 sequences, approximately 53% of them seen only once. Antigens for these TCRs are unknown. The sequenced sample consisted of CD4+ T cells from blood, cultured in vitro. The receptors shown here come from a human donor who had recovered from COVID-19.

The J gene is TRBJ1-1, the V gene TRBV11-3, with TRBD1 identical over 10 bases. Looked up from germline, CDR1 is SGHNT and CDR2 is YENEEA. Trimming removed 3 bases from V and 4 bases from J; junction bases left unmatched: 5. There are 15 residues in the CDR3. CDR3 coding DNA: TGTGCCAGCAGCTTCAGGGGGACAGGGGCCACTGAAGCTTTCTTT. It translates to CASSFRGTGATEAFF.

V gene TRBV6-2 or TRBV6-3 combines with J gene TRBJ2-5; the D gene is possibly TRBD1 (6 bases). Germline CDR1 is MNHEY and CDR2 is SVGEGT. The CDR3 spans 16 residues. The V and J ends lost 2 bases and 4 bases respectively, with 17 bases between them. Here the CDR3 reads CASSYGQIEWGETQYF. The CDR3 region has the DNA TGTGCCAGCAGTTACGGACAGATAGAATGGGGAGAGACCCAGTACTTC.

This clonotype came up once. The CDR3 spells CASSIGREVLATGELFF. In nucleotides, the CDR3 is TGTGCCAGTAGTATCGGCCGAGAGGTTCTGGCCACCGGGGAGCTGTTTTTT. V usage is TRBV19 and J usage is TRBJ2-2, with unresolved D. The CDR3 contains 17 residues. Germline V gives CDR1 LNHDA, CDR2 SQIVND (reference sequence). V dropped 3 bases and J dropped 4 bases, with 18 bases sitting between them.

The chain's CDR3 is CASSERGGTKQYF. The CDR3 nucleotides read TGTGCCAGCAGTGAAAGGGGTGGAACGAAGCAGTACTTC. The V call is TRBV2, the J call TRBJ2-7; D perhaps matches TRBD1 (5 bases). V lost 2 bases, J lost 8 bases, and 13 bases lay in between. Looked up from germline, CDR1 is SNHLY and CDR2 is FYNNEI. The CDR3 has 13 amino acids.

This clonotype was seen a few times. This chain links TRBV2 with TRBJ1-5, with D uncertain. The CDR3 extends over 13 amino acids. In germline, CDR1 is SNHLY, CDR2 FYNNEI. V was clipped by 4 bases and J by 10 bases, with 14 bases between them. The CDR3 region is CASSVFEDSPQHF. Written as DNA, the CDR3 is TGTGCCAGCAGTGTGTTTGAGGATTCACCCCAGCATTTT. The full variable domain, with the rest looked up from reference TRBV2 and TRBJ1-5, is EPEVTQTPSHQVTQMGQEVILRCVPISNHLYFYWYRQILGQKVEFLVSFYNNEISEKSEIFDDQFSVERPDGSNFTLKIRSTKLEDSAMYFCASSVFEDSPQHFGDGTRLSIL.

This clonotype has only a few counts. The chain joins TRBV6-2 or TRBV6-3 to TRBJ2-7; TRBD2 matches 11 bases. The CDR3 loop spans 15 amino acids. From germline, CDR1 is MNHEY and CDR2 SVGEGT. V lost 5 bases, J lost 9 bases, and 12 bases stayed unmatched. The CDR3 region has the DNA TGTGCCAGCAGTGGGACTAGCGGAGGACTATCGGGGCAGTACTTC. Its protein product is CASSGTSGGLSGQYF.

This clonotype has more than one count but fewer than ten. The V gene is TRBV19, the J gene TRBJ1-5, with 9 bases identical to TRBD1. Losses at the gene ends were 5 bases for V and 7 bases for J; bases not matched to a gene: 18. The CDR3 covers 18 residues. The germline V gene has CDR1 LNHDA and CDR2 SQIVND (reference sequence). CDR3 residues: CASSRIPVDRGGVQPQHF. DNA of the CDR3: TGTGCCAGTAGTCGAATTCCTGTGGACAGGGGTGGGGTGCAGCCCCAGCATTTT.

This clonotype was seen a single time. This sequence joins TRBV29-1 and TRBJ1-1; D is uncertain. The CDR3 contains 10 residues. The V gene lost 5 bases and the J gene lost 3 bases, with 4 bases spanning the gap. In germline, CDR1 is SQVTM, CDR2 ANQGSEA. The CDR3 protein is CSVTDTEAFF. DNA for the CDR3: TGCAGCGTTACGGACACTGAAGCTTTCTTT.

The genes are TRBV5-4 and TRBJ1-2; TRBD1 matches at 7 bases. This CDR3 is built from 12 residues. The V segment lost 4 bases and the J segment 8 bases; nucleotides outside the gene matches: 5. The germline V gene has CDR1 SGHNT and CDR2 YYREEE (reference sequence). Here the CDR3 reads CASSRDRDGYTF. CDR3 coding DNA: TGTGCCAGCAGCCGAGACAGGGACGGCTACACCTTC.

The genes are TRBV6-5 and TRBJ1-1; D not resolved. This CDR3 is built from 13 residues. Germline V gives CDR1 MNHEY, CDR2 SVGAGI. The V gene lost 0 bases and the J gene lost 1 base, with 3 bases spanning the gap. The DNA of the CDR3 is TGTGCCAGCAGTTACTCCGCGAACACTGAAGCTTTCTTT. Its protein product is CASSYSANTEAFF.

The gene calls are TRBV6-5 and TRBJ2-1; TRBD1 aligns across 11 bases. The CDR3 contains 16 residues. V lost 4 bases and J lost 3; bases outside the gene matches: 5. Germline-derived CDR1 and CDR2 are MNHEY and SVGAGI. The CDR3 here is CASSSQGTGGYNEQFF. DNA of the CDR3: TGTGCCAGCAGTTCCCAAGGGACAGGGGGCTACAATGAGCAGTTCTTC.

This clonotype has just a few counts. This sequence joins TRBV20-1 and TRBJ1-5; D not certain. The ends were cut back, 3 bases at V and 0 bases at J, with 3 bases in the middle. Germline CDR1 reads DFQATT; CDR2 reads SNEGSKA (reference sequence). This CDR3 has 12 amino acids. The CDR3 coding sequence is TGCAGTGCTAGTAATAGCAATCAGCCCCAGCATTTT. Its translation: CSASNSNQPQHF.

The V gene is TRBV29-1, the J gene TRBJ2-1; the match to TRBD2 covers 8 bases. With 4 bases clipped from V and 5 bases from J, the junction kept 4 bases outside the gene matches. This CDR3 is built from 13 residues. Germline V gene data show CDR1 as SQVTM and CDR2 as ANQGSEA. This CDR3 is CSVVAGGNNEQFF. The DNA for the CDR3 is TGCAGCGTTGTGGCGGGAGGCAACAATGAGCAGTTCTTC.

The chain couples TRBV10-1 to TRBJ2-3; unclear D gene. The CDR3 totals 14 residues. Trimming cost V 2 bases and J 0 bases, with 6 bases left between them. Germline values: CDR1 WNHNN, CDR2 SYGVQD (reference sequence). This chain's CDR3 is CASSEKKSTDTQYF. Here the CDR3 DNA reads TGCGCCAGCAGTGAGAAGAAAAGCACAGATACGCAGTATTTT.

The chain links TRBV9 to TRBJ2-7; D may be TRBD1 or TRBD2 (5 bases each). The ends were cut back, 0 bases at V and 9 bases at J, with 16 bases in the middle. The CDR3 totals 14 residues. Germline lookup yields CDR1 SGDLS and CDR2 YYNGEE. The CDR3 sequence is CASSVGGFPDGQYF. The CDR3 nucleotides read TGTGCCAGCAGCGTAGGGGGGTTCCCGGATGGGCAGTACTTC. Full variable domain (rest looked up from reference TRBV9 and TRBJ2-7): DSGVTQTPKHLITATGQRVTLRCSPRSGDLSVYWYQQSLDQGLQFLIQYYNGEERAKGNILERFSAQQFPDLHSELNLSSLELGDSALYFCASSVGGFPDGQYFGPGTRLTVT.

The V and J genes are TRBV2 and TRBJ2-7; D not certain. V was trimmed by 4 bases and J by 2 bases, leaving 12 bases between them. CDR1 and CDR2 (germline): SNHLY, FYNNEI. The CDR3 is made up of 14 amino acids. This CDR3 reads CASSVWTAAYEQYF. The CDR3 nucleotides are TGTGCCAGCAGTGTATGGACCGCAGCCTACGAGCAGTACTTC.

The chain links TRBV19 to TRBJ1-5, with TRBD1 as a possible D gene (5 bases). The CDR3 has 15 residues. Germline CDR1 and CDR2: LNHDA and SQIVND (reference sequence). With 7 bases removed from V and 2 bases from J, the gap between germline ends came to 15 bases. CDR3: CASTVVGEGNQPQHF. The CDR3 bases are TGTGCCAGTACGGTCGTGGGGGAAGGCAATCAGCCCCAGCATTTT.

V usage is TRBV2 and J usage is TRBJ2-1; possible D gene TRBD2, 5 bases. The CDR3 runs to 14 residues. V dropped 6 bases and J dropped 5 bases, with 14 bases sitting between them. CDR1 and CDR2 (germline): SNHLY, FYNNEI. CDR3 DNA: TGTGCCAGCAGCGCGAAATGGGAGAACAATGAGCAGTTCTTC. Translation gives CASSAKWENNEQFF. The variable domain in full, completed from reference TRBV2 and TRBJ2-1, reads EPEVTQTPSHQVTQMGQEVILRCVPISNHLYFYWYRQILGQKVEFLVSFYNNEISEKSEIFDDQFSVERPDGSNFTLKIRSTKLEDSAMYFCASSAKWENNEQFFGPGTRLTVL.

The J gene is TRBJ1-1, the V gene TRBV7-8; D not resolved. Germline V gene sequence: CDR1 SGHVS, CDR2 FQNEAQ. Trimming cost V 6 bases and J 4 bases, with 12 bases left between them. This CDR3 spans 13 amino acids. This CDR3 is CASSRGGGTEAFF. CDR3 nucleotides: TGTGCCAGCAGTAGAGGAGGCGGCACTGAAGCTTTCTTT.

The table lists this clonotype with a count of one. The chain combines TRBV20-1 with TRBJ2-7; TRBD2 might be the D (6 bases). Germline CDR1 DFQATT, CDR2 SNEGSKA (reference sequence). This CDR3 has 13 residues. V was pared by 6 bases and J by 2 bases, with 14 bases between. DNA for the CDR3: TGCAGTGCGCAAACGGCGGGAACCTACGAGCAGTACTTC. Translating it yields CSAQTAGTYEQYF.

V and J are TRBV7-2 and TRBJ2-7, with D perhaps TRBD1 or TRBD2 (5 bases each). CDR3 size: 13 residues. V gave up 3 bases and J gave up 4 bases, with 10 bases separating them. CDR1 is SGHTA and CDR2 is FQGNSA in the germline V gene. CDR3 DNA: TGTGCCAGCAGCTTGGGACGGGATTACGAGCAGTACTTC. It yields the protein CASSLGRDYEQYF.